The rows below give T cell receptor beta chains drawn from one sample of a study of T-cell reconstitution after alpha-beta-depleted transplantation in children. TCRdb re-analysed the PCR reads in MiXCR, keeping a single row per CDR3 protein. The sample includes around 370,000 distinct CDR3 sequences, about 16% of them seen just once. Sequenced material: PBMCs, mostly from graft donor cells, taken 360 days after TCRalphabeta/CD19-depleted stem cell transplant. The receptors derive from a male patient between 2 and 9 years old who had a stem cell transplant for acute lymphoblastic leukemia, so the T cells may come from the graft donor. CDR3s include the opening cysteine and the closing phenylalanine or tryptophan. D genes are given only for firm matches. Clone size is shown for a subset of rows, as once, few, many or a class of expanded clone.

v_call,d_call,clone_size,cdr3_length,j_call,cdr3_aa,cdr3_nt
TRBV12-3/TRBV12-4,TRBD1,few,14,TRBJ1-2,CASSSPGGTYGYTF,TGTGCCAGCAGTTCCCCAGGGGGCACCTATGGCTACACCTTC
TRBV28,TRBD2,NA,16,TRBJ2-7,CASSGLAALSSYEQYF,TGTGCCAGCAGCGGACTAGCGGCACTAAGCTCCTACGAGCAGTACTTC
TRBV6-2/TRBV6-3,NA,NA,11,TRBJ1-2,CASSQSYGYTF,TGTGCCAGCAGCCAAAGCTATGGCTACACCTTC
TRBV6-2/TRBV6-3,TRBD1,few,15,TRBJ1-5,CASSYDRDSNQPQHF,TGTGCCAGCAGTTACGACAGGGACAGCAATCAGCCCCAGCATTTT
TRBV28,TRBD2,NA,14,TRBJ2-3,CASSKRELTDTQYF,TGTGCCAGCAGCAAGCGGGAGTTGACAGATACGCAGTATTTT
TRBV7-9,TRBD1,NA,15,TRBJ2-5,CASSSQTGGQETQYF,TGTGCCAGCAGCTCCCAGACAGGGGGTCAAGAGACCCAGTACTTC
TRBV28,NA,few,21,TRBJ2-6,CASSLRWQAGVFASGANVLTF,TGTGCCAGCAGTTTAAGGTGGCAGGCCGGTGTTTTTGCCTCTGGGGCCAACGTCCTGACTTTC
TRBV28,NA,NA,15,TRBJ1-5,CASSLPLGGNQPQHF,TGTGCCAGCAGTTTGCCTCTGGGTGGCAATCAGCCCCAGCATTTT
TRBV5-1,NA,NA,17,TRBJ2-3,CASSPHFWSGWTDTQYF,TGCGCCAGCAGCCCCCACTTCTGGAGTGGGTGGACAGATACGCAGTATTTT
TRBV5-1,NA,NA,14,TRBJ2-1,CASSSDRTYNEQFF,TGCGCCAGCAGCTCGGACCGGACCTACAATGAGCAGTTCTTC
TRBV5-1,NA,few,13,TRBJ2-5,CASSFVGDETQYF,TGCGCCAGCAGCTTCGTTGGGGATGAGACCCAGTACTTC
TRBV6-2/TRBV6-3,TRBD2,NA,17,TRBJ2-3,CASSLNSGLAGTDTQYF,TGTGCCAGCAGTTTAAACTCTGGACTAGCGGGGACAGATACGCAGTATTTT
TRBV11-1,NA,NA,21,TRBJ2-3,CASSPGGLAGYIARRTDTQYF,TGTGCCAGCAGCCCAGGGGGGCTAGCGGGCTATATCGCCCGACGCACAGATACGCAGTATTTT
TRBV4-3,TRBD1,NA,16,TRBJ2-2,CASTSLGTGGTGELFF,TGCGCCAGCACGAGCCTGGGGACAGGGGGCACCGGGGAGCTGTTTTTT
TRBV12-3/TRBV12-4,NA,many,11,TRBJ2-2,CATKTAGELFF,TGTGCCACTAAGACGGCCGGGGAGCTGTTTTTT
TRBV4-3,TRBD1,few,14,TRBJ1-2,CASSSWTGAYGYTF,TGCGCCAGCAGCTCCTGGACAGGGGCGTACGGCTACACCTTC
TRBV4-3,NA,NA,15,TRBJ2-6,CASSRETSGANVLTF,TGCGCCAGCAGCCGAGAAACTTCTGGGGCCAACGTCCTGACTTTC
TRBV12-3/TRBV12-4,TRBD1,few,15,TRBJ1-2,CASSLRKGASYGYTF,TGTGCCAGCAGTTTGCGGAAGGGGGCTTCCTATGGCTACACCTTC
TRBV12-3/TRBV12-4,NA,few,14,TRBJ1-2,CASSFEQGPYGYTF,TGTGCCAGCAGTTTTGAACAGGGACCCTATGGCTACACCTTC
TRBV27,NA,NA,17,TRBJ2-6,CASSLEGFFTGANVLTF,TGTGCCAGCAGTTTGGAAGGGTTTTTTACTGGGGCCAACGTCCTGACTTTC
TRBV5-4,NA,NA,15,TRBJ2-5,CASRPGTPSLETQYF,TGTGCCAGCAGGCCCGGGACACCCTCTCTAGAGACCCAGTACTTC
TRBV7-8,NA,few,15,TRBJ1-5,CASSTGTNSNQPQHF,TGTGCCAGCAGCACCGGGACAAATAGCAATCAGCCCCAGCATTTT
TRBV4-3,TRBD1,few,16,TRBJ2-7,CASSQGYRQGAYEQYF,TGCGCCAGCAGCCAAGGATATCGACAGGGAGCCTACGAGCAGTACTTC
TRBV5-4,TRBD2,once,16,TRBJ2-1,CASSLEPGRAGNEQFF,TGTGCCAGCAGCTTGGAACCCGGGAGGGCCGGCAATGAGCAGTTCTTC
TRBV5-1,TRBD1,many,15,TRBJ2-7,CASSLAGDRSYEQYF,TGCGCCAGCAGCTTGGCCGGGGACAGGAGTTACGAGCAGTACTTC
TRBV12-3/TRBV12-4,NA,many,14,TRBJ2-5,CASSRGTSQETQYF,TGTGCCAGCAGCCGCGGGACCAGTCAAGAGACCCAGTACTTC
TRBV5-1,NA,many,14,TRBJ2-1,CASSPSSLYNEQFF,TGCGCCAGCAGCCCTTCGTCCCTTTACAATGAGCAGTTCTTC
TRBV7-2,TRBD2,few,18,TRBJ2-3,CASSLALIAGTRGDTQYF,TGTGCCAGCAGCTTAGCGCTAATAGCGGGAACACGGGGAGATACGCAGTATTTT
TRBV28,TRBD1,NA,16,TRBJ1-2,CASSPQGTGANYGYTF,TGTGCCAGCAGTCCGCAAGGGACAGGGGCGAACTATGGCTACACCTTC
TRBV6-5,NA,many,12,TRBJ1-1,CASRRQNTEAFF,TGTGCCAGCAGGCGACAGAACACTGAAGCTTTCTTT
TRBV15,NA,few,15,TRBJ2-5,CATTPVEASGETQYF,TGTGCCACAACACCGGTGGAAGCCTCGGGTGAGACCCAGTACTTC
TRBV4-3,TRBD1,NA,15,TRBJ2-1,CASSQDWGQQYEQFF,TGCGCCAGCAGCCAAGATTGGGGACAGCAGTATGAGCAGTTCTTC
TRBV5-4,TRBD2,NA,15,TRBJ2-7,CASSLGSGTLYEQYF,TGTGCCAGCAGCTTGGGTAGCGGGACCCTCTACGAGCAGTACTTC
TRBV29-1,NA,many,12,TRBJ1-2,CSVKATGYGYTF,TGCAGCGTTAAAGCGACAGGCTATGGCTACACCTTC
TRBV20-1,TRBD2,few,18,TRBJ2-1,CSARDLPRTSFRYDEQFF,TGCAGTGCTAGAGATCTCCCCCGGACTAGCTTTCGTTACGATGAGCAGTTCTTC